Below, 23 T cell receptor beta chains from the same sample are listed, as sequenced in a study of shared clonotypes between healthy human individuals (dated by TCRdb to 2018 to 2020). The protocol used for the library was the immunoSEQ multiplex PCR assay. The table was pulled from immuneACCESS by TCRdb, which kept in-frame rearrangements only. Such tables lose some clones; where checked, under half of the loss comes from unresolved V genes, and the rest has no known cause. This sample holds about 1,900,000 clones; less than 95% were observed only once. The top ten clonotypes cover 1.2% of the sample. CD8 naive samples consisted of CD45RO-negative cells that were positively selected for CCR7, yielding a CD45RA+CCR7+ population without TemRA cells. The specimen sequenced was naive CD8+ T cells sorted from blood. The intended sense of this specimen's cell subset or site label: CD45RA+CCR7+. The receptors come from a young man in good health.

The chain combines TRBV28 with TRBJ1-2; D not certain. CDR3 length equals 17 residues. Trimming took off 2 bases at V and 0 bases at J, with 16 bases between the two ends. The germline CDR1 and CDR2 sequences are MDHEN and SYDVKM. The CDR3 sequence is CASSLGDEGTTNYGYTF. As DNA, the CDR3 is TGTGCCAGCAGTTTAGGGGATGAAGGTACCACTAACTATGGCTACACCTTC.

The chain couples TRBV5-1 to TRBJ1-2, with D possibly matching TRBD1 (5 bases). The V gene's germline CDR1 is SGHRS and CDR2 YFSETQ. This CDR3 is 15 amino acids long. The V gene lost 4 bases and the J gene lost 4 bases, with 17 bases spanning the gap. CDR3 protein: CASSPPGGSSYGYTF. CDR3 coding DNA: TGCGCCAGCAGCCCCCCGGGGGGTTCGAGCTATGGCTACACCTTC.

The rearrangement uses TRBV7-9 and TRBJ2-1, with D unresolved. CDR1 and CDR2 (germline): SEHNR, FQNEAQ (reference sequence). The CDR3 has 14 residues. V lost 1 base and J 5 bases, leaving 9 bases between the germline ends. The CDR3 DNA sequence: TGTGCCAGCAGCTTAGTGCTAGTTAACAATGAGCAGTTCTTC. Residues: CASSLVLVNNEQFF.

The chain is built from TRBV9 and TRBJ2-1; 16 bases are shared with TRBD2. This CDR3 contains 20 residues. The J segment lost 1 base and the V segment lost 0 bases, leaving 7 bases of the junction unmatched. Germline V gene sequence: CDR1 SGDLS, CDR2 YYNGEE. CDR3 residues: CASSVGGGLAGGASYNEQFF. In DNA, the CDR3 is TGTGCCAGCAGCGTAGGTGGGGGACTAGCGGGAGGGGCGTCCTACAATGAGCAGTTCTTC. The variable domain in full, completed from reference TRBV9 and TRBJ2-1, reads DSGVTQTPKHLITATGQRVTLRCSPRSGDLSVYWYQQSLDQGLQFLIQYYNGEERAKGNILERFSAQQFPDLHSELNLSSLELGDSALYFCASSVGGGLAGGASYNEQFFGPGTRLTVL.

A remark on this clone: The same CDR3 is also encoded by other DNA sequences in this sample. The V call is TRBV5-1, the J call TRBJ2-7; weak D call: TRBD1 (5 bases). Germline assignment: CDR1 SGHRS and CDR2 YFSETQ. V lost 0 bases and J lost 6, with 10 bases in between. This CDR3 has 13 residues. This CDR3 reads CASSLVQGSEQYF. For the CDR3, the DNA is TGCGCCAGCAGCTTGGTTCAGGGCAGCGAGCAGTACTTC.

The V call is TRBV11-2, the J call TRBJ2-7; no firm D call. This CDR3 is built from 14 residues. Germline values: CDR1 SGHAT, CDR2 FQNNGV. Trimming removed 1 base from V and 0 bases from J, with 7 bases in between. The CDR3: CASSLAYLSYEQYF. For the CDR3, the DNA is TGTGCCAGCAGCTTAGCATACCTCTCCTACGAGCAGTACTTC.

The chain recombines TRBV30 with TRBJ2-1; 7 bases fit TRBD1. The germline V gene encodes CDR1 GTSNPN and CDR2 SVGIG (reference sequence). The V gene end was trimmed by 3 bases and the J gene end by 10 bases; junction bases not matched to a gene: 9. The CDR3 has 13 amino acids. In DNA, the CDR3 is TGTGCCTGGAGCCCCGGGACAGTGTGGGAGCAGTTCTTC. It translates to CAWSPGTVWEQFF.

The gene calls are TRBV10-3 and TRBJ1-1; D is perhaps TRBD1 (6 bases). In germline, CDR1 is ENHRY, CDR2 SYGVKD. V lost 11 bases to trimming and J lost 0 bases, with 13 bases between them. The CDR3 sequence is 13 residues long. The chain's CDR3 is CASRGGLNTEAFF. The CDR3 DNA reads as TGTGCCTCTAGGGGGGGACTGAACACTGAAGCTTTCTTT.

The genes are TRBV6-1 and TRBJ2-3, with D possibly being TRBD1 or TRBD2 (5 bases each). CDR1 and CDR2 (germline): MNHNS, SASEGT. The V and J ends lost 4 bases and 2 bases respectively, with 7 bases between them. The CDR3 covers 13 residues. The CDR3 loop is CASSGDLTDTQYF. Here the CDR3 DNA reads TGTGCCAGCAGTGGGGACCTCACAGATACGCAGTATTTT.

V gene TRBV4-1 combines with J gene TRBJ2-7; D not resolved. V was shortened by 0 bases and J by 2 bases, with 11 bases between the two germline ends. Germline V gene lookup returns CDR1 MGHRA and CDR2 YSYEKL. The CDR3 runs 15 residues. The CDR3 DNA sequence: TGCGCCAGCAGCCAAGACAACTACCCTACCTACGAGCAGTACTTC. It specifies CASSQDNYPTYEQYF.

Notes on this clone: The sample holds other DNA sequences that translate to the same CDR3. The genes are TRBV27 and TRBJ1-5; TRBD1 is a possible D gene (5 bases). CDR3 length: 14 amino acids. The V gene lost 8 bases and the J gene lost 1 base, with 12 bases spanning the gap. Germline-derived CDR1 and CDR2 are MNHEY and SMNVEV (reference sequence). The CDR3 region is CASRPGLSNQPQHF. The CDR3, as DNA: TGTGCCAGCCGACCAGGGTTGAGCAATCAGCCCCAGCATTTT.

The rearrangement joins TRBV7-8 to TRBJ2-1; no definite D call. This CDR3 contains 11 residues. Trimming removed 3 bases from V and 9 bases from J, with 6 bases in between. Per the germline V gene, CDR1 is SGHVS and CDR2 is FQNEAQ. The CDR3 DNA follows: TGTGCCAGCAGCTTCGACCTTGAGCAGTTCTTC. Its protein product is CASSFDLEQFF. The complete variable domain, with remaining parts taken from reference TRBV7-8 and TRBJ2-1, reads GAGVSQSPRYKVAKRGQDVALRCDPISGHVSLFWYQQALGQGPEFLTYFQNEAQLDKSGLPSDRFFAERPEGSVSTLKIQRTQQEDSAVYLCASSFDLEQFFGPGTRLTVL.

V usage is TRBV9 and J usage is TRBJ2-2, with D unclear. This CDR3 region has 13 residues. The V and J ends lost 4 bases and 1 base respectively, with 5 bases between them. Germline V lookup: CDR1 SGDLS, CDR2 YYNGEE. CDR3 sequence: CASSWGNTGELFF. CDR3 sequence (DNA): TGTGCCAGCAGCTGGGGGAACACCGGGGAGCTGTTTTTT.

V is TRBV6-5 and J is TRBJ1-2; D gene unclear. CDR3 length: 15 residues. The V gene's germline CDR1 is MNHEY and CDR2 SVGAGI. V was clipped by 2 bases and J by 2 bases, with 12 bases between them. The CDR3, as DNA: TGTGCCAGCAGTTACGGGCTCCGGGGAAACTATGGCTACACCTTC. It translates to CASSYGLRGNYGYTF.

Concerning this clone: This sample also contains other DNA sequences that code for the same CDR3. The J gene is TRBJ1-3, the V gene TRBV9; 11 positions match TRBD1. Germline V gene sequence: CDR1 SGDLS, CDR2 YYNGEE. The CDR3 extends over 16 amino acids. V gave up 3 bases and J gave up 0 bases; unmatched junction bases: 2. CDR3 DNA: TGTGCCAGCAGCGGGACAGGGGGCCTCTCTGGAAACACCATATATTTT. Protein product: CASSGTGGLSGNTIYF.

Concerning this clone: Compared with germline, one end of the junction differs, possibly owing to a read error. J is TRBJ1-2 and V is TRBV4-1, with 7 positions matching TRBD1. In germline, CDR1 is MGHRA, CDR2 YSYEKL. The CDR3 length is 12 residues. The CDR3 DNA follows: TGCGCCAGCAGCCAGAAACAGGGGCCGGCTCTCTTC. Its translation is CASSQKQGPALF.

V gene TRBV7-2 combines with J gene TRBJ1-3, with 10 bases lining up with TRBD1. Germline-derived CDR1 and CDR2 are SGHTA and FQGNSA. V shed 5 bases, J shed 0 bases, and the junction held 10 bases outside the gene matches. The CDR3 has 18 residues. The CDR3 nucleotides are TGTGCCAGCAGCCCCGGGACAGGGGTAATGGTCTCTGGAAACACCATATATTTT. This translates into CASSPGTGVMVSGNTIYF.

CDR3 DNA: TGTGCCAGCAGCTTGGCCTGGGTATATACTGAAGCTTTCTTT. This encodes CASSLAWVYTEAFF. This chain links TRBV5-8 with TRBJ1-1, with D hard to call. Germline CDR1 and CDR2: SGHTS and YDEGEE. The CDR3 runs 14 residues. Trimming cost V 0 bases and J 5 bases, with 11 bases left between them.

The rearrangement uses TRBV7-9 and TRBJ2-7; the D call may be TRBD1 or TRBD2 (6 bases each). CDR3 size: 15 residues. The germline V gene has CDR1 SEHNR and CDR2 FQNEAQ (reference sequence). The V end lost 1 base, the J end lost 1 base, and 11 bases lay between the germline ends. As DNA, the CDR3 is TGTGCCAGCAGCTTAGTTCCGGGGGCATCCTACGAGCAGTACTTC. Amino acid sequence: CASSLVPGASYEQYF.

The genes are TRBV27 and TRBJ1-6, with D possibly matching TRBD1 (5 bases). The germline V gene has CDR1 MNHEY and CDR2 SMNVEV (reference sequence). The CDR3 extends over 11 amino acids. V lost 4 bases, J lost 15 bases, and 10 bases lay in between. CDR3 nucleotides: TGTGCCAGCAGTTCAGGGTCCCTCCTCCACTTT. Translating it yields CASSSGSLLHF.

This clone was recorded once. V is TRBV2 and J is TRBJ1-1; TRBD1 matches at 8 bases. CDR1 and CDR2 (germline): SNHLY, FYNNEI. The CDR3 length is 14 residues. Trimming at V came to 3 bases and at J to 3 bases, leaving 3 bases not matched to a gene. CDR3 protein: CASSEQGAYTEAFF. CDR3 nucleotide sequence: TGTGCCAGCAGTGAGCAGGGGGCGTACACTGAAGCTTTCTTT.

The chain carries TRBV6-5 and TRBJ2-7, with TRBD1 identical over 7 bases. V was clipped by 4 bases and J by 0 bases; unmatched bases: 6. The germline V gene encodes CDR1 MNHEY and CDR2 SVGAGI. The CDR3 runs to 15 residues. In DNA, the CDR3 is TGTGCCAGCAGTTCGCCGGGACAGAGCTCCTACGAGCAGTACTTC. Its translation is CASSSPGQSSYEQYF.

The V and J genes are TRBV9 and TRBJ1-2, with D maybe TRBD1 (5 bases). Germline values: CDR1 SGDLS, CDR2 YYNGEE. With 0 bases removed from V and 4 bases from J, the gap between germline ends came to 10 bases. There are 14 residues in the CDR3. The CDR3 region has the DNA TGTGCCAGCAGCGTAGATGGGGGGATCTATGGCTACACCTTC. This sequence encodes CASSVDGGIYGYTF. Looking up the rest from reference TRBV9 and TRBJ1-2 gives the full variable domain: DSGVTQTPKHLITATGQRVTLRCSPRSGDLSVYWYQQSLDQGLQFLIQYYNGEERAKGNILERFSAQQFPDLHSELNLSSLELGDSALYFCASSVDGGIYGYTFGSGTRLTVV.